Here is one T cell receptor (beta chain) with its context. Its cognate antigen is unknown. The entry originates in a study of blood T cells in healthy people across ages. Primers used in a second PCR of about 7 to 12 cycles were a sample-barcoded 5' primer and a J-beta primer mix. Every single cDNA molecule received a tag from a template-switch adaptor with 12 random nucleotides. TCRdb used MiXCR to reprocess the 5' RACE reads, holding one entry per CDR3 protein. The table records hundreds of thousands of distinct CDR3 sequences, around 24% of them present only once. Every donor provided 9.5 to 10 milliliters of peripheral blood. Points from the study as a whole: The study lacked donor CMV status, which possibly confounded expanded clonotype changes. Per million T cells, the diversity of TCR beta decreased roughly linearly as age advanced.

Germline CDR1 SGHDT, CDR2 YYEEEE. CDR3 size: 16 residues. Trimming shortened V by 2 bases and J by 9 bases, and 23 bases separated the two germline ends. These same records also appear under a second study, on T cells of mothers and their children.

This chain links TRBV5-6 with TRBJ2-5; no reliable D call. Source material: blood. This clonotype originated in a boy between 10 and 17 years old in good health. The DNA for the CDR3 is TGTGCCAGCAGCTTTCTCGGCCAGTTTCAAGAGATGTCCCAGTACTTC. This translates into CASSFLGQFQEMSQYF.